A selection of T cell receptor beta chains follows, all from one sample in a study of technical replicates of blood from a few donors. Sequencing was performed with immunoSEQ multiplex PCR; in TCRdb, only in-frame clones are kept and a portion is missing. The sample has about 74,000 clones, around four fifths seen once. The sequenced material came from PBMCs. Every receptor here comes from a human donor in good health. Some clones in this sample may be carry-over from other donors' samples. CDR3s include the opening cysteine and the closing phenylalanine or tryptophan. D genes are given only for firm matches. Clone sizes are given selectively: once, few, many, or a class where the clone is expanded.

v_call: TRBV11-3; d_call: -; clone_size: -; j_call: TRBJ2-3; cdr3_nt: TGTGCCAGCAGCTTTAGGTATTTT; cdr3_aa: CASSFRYF
v_call: TRBV6-5; d_call: -; clone_size: -; j_call: TRBJ1-5; cdr3_nt: TGTGCCAGCAGTGTATCAGGTGCCAATCAGCCCCAGCATTTT; cdr3_aa: CASSVSGANQPQHF
v_call: TRBV30; d_call: TRBD1; clone_size: -; j_call: TRBJ2-2; cdr3_nt: TGTGCCGGGAGAAGAGGGGGCGCGGGCGGGGAGCTGTTTTTT; cdr3_aa: CAGRRGGAGGELFF
v_call: TRBV18; d_call: -; clone_size: -; j_call: TRBJ1-6; cdr3_nt: TGTGCCAGCTCACCAGACAGGAATTCACCCCTCCACTTT; cdr3_aa: CASSPDRNSPLHF
v_call: TRBV19; d_call: -; clone_size: once; j_call: TRBJ2-1; cdr3_nt: TGTGCCAGTAGTAATGGGCGAGTCTCCTACAATGAGCAGTTCTTC; cdr3_aa: CASSNGRVSYNEQFF
v_call: TRBV11-3; d_call: TRBD2; clone_size: -; j_call: TRBJ2-1; cdr3_nt: TGTGCCAGCAGCTCCGGGACTAGCGGTGGGGATGAGCAGTTCTTC; cdr3_aa: CASSSGTSGGDEQFF
v_call: TRBV19; d_call: TRBD1; clone_size: once; j_call: TRBJ1-5; cdr3_nt: TGTGCCAGTAGTCCCCAGGGGGGCAATCAGCCCCAGCATTTT; cdr3_aa: CASSPQGGNQPQHF
v_call: TRBV27; d_call: TRBD2; clone_size: -; j_call: TRBJ2-1; cdr3_nt: TGTGCCAGCAGTTTAGGTAGCGGGAGATACAATGAGCAGTTCTTC; cdr3_aa: CASSLGSGRYNEQFF
v_call: TRBV5-4; d_call: TRBD1; clone_size: -; j_call: TRBJ2-7; cdr3_nt: TGTGCCAGCAGCCAGGATGGGGACAGGGGGAGTGAGCAGTACTTC; cdr3_aa: CASSQDGDRGSEQYF
v_call: TRBV29-1; d_call: -; clone_size: -; j_call: TRBJ2-1; cdr3_nt: TGCAGCGTTGAAACCTACTTCTATGAGCAGTTCTTC; cdr3_aa: CSVETYFYEQFF
v_call: TRBV12-5; d_call: TRBD2; clone_size: -; j_call: TRBJ2-1; cdr3_nt: TGTGCTAGTGGTTTGGGGACTGGGGGGGTGTCCTACAATGAGCAGTTCTTC; cdr3_aa: CASGLGTGGVSYNEQFF
v_call: TRBV6-5; d_call: TRBD1; clone_size: few; j_call: TRBJ2-1; cdr3_nt: TGTGCCAGCAGCTCGACAGGGGCCTACTACAATGAGCAGTTCTTC; cdr3_aa: CASSSTGAYYNEQFF
v_call: TRBV6-5; d_call: -; clone_size: few; j_call: TRBJ2-5; cdr3_nt: TGTGCCAGCAGTTACTCGTCTAGTGGGCAAGAGACCCAGTACTTC; cdr3_aa: CASSYSSSGQETQYF
v_call: TRBV7-8; d_call: -; clone_size: -; j_call: TRBJ1-1; cdr3_nt: TGTGCCAGCAGCTTAAACCCCAGGAACACTGAAGCTTTCTTT; cdr3_aa: CASSLNPRNTEAFF
v_call: TRBV4-3; d_call: -; clone_size: -; j_call: TRBJ1-3; cdr3_nt: TGCGCCAGCAGCCAAGATTCGGTCGCTGGAAACACCATATATTTT; cdr3_aa: CASSQDSVAGNTIYF
v_call: TRBV29-1; d_call: -; clone_size: few; j_call: TRBJ1-4; cdr3_nt: TGCAGCGTCTCAGGGTTAGGCAAGGAAAAACTGTTTTTT; cdr3_aa: CSVSGLGKEKLFF
v_call: TRBV7-9; d_call: -; clone_size: -; j_call: TRBJ2-7; cdr3_nt: TGTGCCAGCAGCCCAGGGATCGCCTACGAGCAGTACTTC; cdr3_aa: CASSPGIAYEQYF
v_call: TRBV7-9; d_call: TRBD2; clone_size: -; j_call: TRBJ2-5; cdr3_nt: TGTGCCAGCAGCGCCGGACTAGCCCAAGAGACCCAGTACTTC; cdr3_aa: CASSAGLAQETQYF
v_call: TRBV18; d_call: -; clone_size: -; j_call: TRBJ1-2; cdr3_nt: TGTGCCAGCTCAAGGGGATCTAACTATGGCTACACCTTC; cdr3_aa: CASSRGSNYGYTF
v_call: TRBV29-1; d_call: -; clone_size: -; j_call: TRBJ2-7; cdr3_nt: TGCAGCGTTATACAGGGCTACGAGCAGTACTTC; cdr3_aa: CSVIQGYEQYF
v_call: TRBV5-1; d_call: TRBD1; clone_size: -; j_call: TRBJ1-2; cdr3_nt: TGCGCCAGCAAAAGGACAGGGGGGGTCTATGGCTACACCTTC; cdr3_aa: CASKRTGGVYGYTF
v_call: TRBV20-1; d_call: TRBD2; clone_size: few; j_call: TRBJ2-5; cdr3_nt: TGCAGTTTGGGGGGGATCGAGACCCAGTACTTC; cdr3_aa: CSLGGIETQYF
v_call: TRBV5-6; d_call: TRBD2; clone_size: -; j_call: TRBJ2-2; cdr3_nt: TGTGCCAGCAGCTTGGCCGAGCGGGGGGTGCCGGCGGAGCTGTTTTTT; cdr3_aa: CASSLAERGVPAELFF
v_call: TRBV11-3; d_call: -; clone_size: -; j_call: TRBJ2-1; cdr3_nt: TGTGCCAGCAGCTTAATCCATCAGAAGCACAGGTTCGAGGACAATGAGCAGTTCTTC; cdr3_aa: CASSLIHQKHRFEDNEQFF
v_call: TRBV6-6; d_call: TRBD2; clone_size: -; j_call: TRBJ2-7; cdr3_nt: TGTGCCAGCAGTTACCTAGGACTAGACGAGCAGTACTTC; cdr3_aa: CASSYLGLDEQYF
v_call: TRBV4-1; d_call: -; clone_size: -; j_call: TRBJ1-2; cdr3_nt: TGCGCCAGCAGCCAAGATTTGACAGATGGCTACACCTTC; cdr3_aa: CASSQDLTDGYTF
v_call: TRBV21-1; d_call: -; clone_size: few; j_call: TRBJ1-6; cdr3_nt: TGTGCCAGCCTTGACAGGCGTAATTCACCCCTCCACTTT; cdr3_aa: CASLDRRNSPLHF
v_call: TRBV9; d_call: TRBD2; clone_size: -; j_call: TRBJ2-2; cdr3_nt: TGTGCCAGCAGCGTAAGACTAGCGGGAGGGCCAGCCGGGGAGCTGTTTTTT; cdr3_aa: CASSVRLAGGPAGELFF
v_call: TRBV7-9; d_call: -; clone_size: -; j_call: TRBJ2-3; cdr3_nt: TGTGCCACCGGGAGCACAGATACGCAGTATTTT; cdr3_aa: CATGSTDTQYF
v_call: TRBV10-3; d_call: TRBD2; clone_size: -; j_call: TRBJ2-7; cdr3_nt: TGTGCCATCAGTGGGATAGCGGGAGACGAGCAGTACTTC; cdr3_aa: CAISGIAGDEQYF
v_call: TRBV4-1; d_call: TRBD2; clone_size: few; j_call: TRBJ2-6; cdr3_nt: TGCGCCAGCAGCCAAGGACTAGCTCGTGGGGCCAACGTCCTGACTTTC; cdr3_aa: CASSQGLARGANVLTF